One and the same sample provided the 9 T cell receptor beta chains below, sequenced in a study of cytomegalovirus exposure and HLA in healthy donors. A multiplex PCR was run with 60 Vbeta primers and 13 Jbeta primers. The method was immunoSEQ multiplex PCR; TCRdb's version includes in-frame clones alone and lacks a portion of them. The data show around 130,000 clones, and the top ten clones hold less than 2.5%. Sequences were obtained from PBMCs. The receptors here all came from a woman aged 60-70 years in good health and CMV-seronegative.

The V and J genes are TRBV5-6 and TRBJ2-7; 8 bases are shared with TRBD1. Germline V gene lookup returns CDR1 SGHDT and CDR2 YYEEEE. The CDR3 totals 15 residues. V lost 6 bases to trimming and J lost 3 bases; unmatched junction nucleotides: 11. This CDR3 reads CASNPAGQEDYEQYF. The CDR3 DNA is TGTGCCAGCAACCCCGCGGGACAGGAGGACTACGAGCAGTACTTC. Using reference TRBV5-6 and TRBJ2-7 for the parts outside the CDR3, the full variable domain is DAGVTQSPTHLIKTRGQQVTLRCSPKSGHDTVSWYQQALGQGPQFIFQYYEEEERQRGNFPDRFSGHQFPNYSSELNVNALLLGDSALYLCASNPAGQEDYEQYFGPGTRLTVT.

The chain recombines TRBV6-5 with TRBJ1-6; maybe TRBD1 (6 bases). Germline values: CDR1 MNHEY, CDR2 SVGAGI. V shed 6 bases and J shed 6 bases, with 12 bases lying between them. The CDR3 totals 14 residues. CDR3 residues: CASREAGVNSPLHF. CDR3 nucleotide sequence: TGTGCCAGCAGAGAGGCAGGGGTTAATTCACCCCTCCACTTT.

The chain uses TRBV6-5 and TRBJ2-7; D unresolved. The CDR3 loop spans 13 amino acids. Germline V lookup: CDR1 MNHEY, CDR2 SVGAGI. The V and J ends lost 0 bases and 3 bases respectively, with 6 bases between them. CDR3 DNA: TGTGCCAGCAGTTACTCGACTCGCTACGAGCAGTACTTC. Translated, it gives CASSYSTRYEQYF.

V gene TRBV7-9 combines with J gene TRBJ2-2; TRBD2 matches 14 bases. Germline V gives CDR1 SEHNR, CDR2 FQNEAQ (reference sequence). With V trimmed by 6 bases and J by 5 bases, 8 bases remained unmatched. This CDR3 spans 17 amino acids. DNA for the CDR3: TGTGCCAGCAGAGCGGGACTAGCGGGAGAGGGGACCGGGGAGCTGTTTTTT. Protein sequence: CASRAGLAGEGTGELFF.

The chain is built from TRBV2 and TRBJ2-3, with 11 bases matching TRBD2. This CDR3 comprises 15 residues. V lost 6 bases and J lost 2; bases outside the gene matches: 4. Germline V lookup: CDR1 SNHLY, CDR2 FYNNEI. The CDR3 sequence is CASRSTSGNTDTQYF. In DNA form, the CDR3 reads TGTGCCAGCAGGTCGACTAGCGGGAACACAGATACGCAGTATTTT.

The rearrangement uses TRBV2 and TRBJ2-2; 7 nucleotides align to TRBD1. CDR3 length equals 17 residues. With V trimmed by 2 bases and J by 7 bases, 13 bases remained unmatched. The V gene's germline CDR1 is SNHLY and CDR2 FYNNEI. Written as DNA, the CDR3 is TGTGCCAGCAGTGAATCCCCCAGGTTGGACAGGCTCGGGGAGCTGTTTTTT. This gives the protein CASSESPRLDRLGELFF.

V usage is TRBV29-1 and J usage is TRBJ2-5, with TRBD1 matching 7 bases. The CDR3 has 14 residues. Germline CDR1 and CDR2: SQVTM and ANQGSEA. Unmatched junction bases numbered 9, after V lost 6 bases and J lost 2 bases. The CDR3 sequence: CSVNDRVGQETQYF. CDR3 nucleotide sequence: TGCAGCGTAAACGACAGGGTGGGACAAGAGACCCAGTACTTC.

The chain joins TRBV5-6 to TRBJ1-5; weak D call: TRBD1 (6 bases). Looked up from germline, CDR1 is SGHDT and CDR2 is YYEEEE. The CDR3 is 14 residues long. Trimming stripped 4 bases from V and 0 bases from J, with 8 bases between. CDR3 amino acids: CASSKQGSNQPQHF. The DNA of the CDR3 is TGTGCCAGCAGCAAACAGGGTAGCAATCAGCCCCAGCATTTT. The variable domain in full, with the rest retrieved from reference TRBV5-6 and TRBJ1-5, is DAGVTQSPTHLIKTRGQQVTLRCSPKSGHDTVSWYQQALGQGPQFIFQYYEEEERQRGNFPDRFSGHQFPNYSSELNVNALLLGDSALYLCASSKQGSNQPQHFGDGTRLSIL.

The chain uses TRBV11-2 and TRBJ2-7, with 11 bases fitting TRBD2. The CDR3 is 14 amino acids. Unmatched junction bases numbered 2, after V lost 2 bases and J lost 5 bases. The germline V gene has CDR1 SGHAT and CDR2 FQNNGV. DNA for the CDR3: TGTGCCAGCAGCTTAACTAGCGGGAGCCACGAGCAGTACTTC. Protein product: CASSLTSGSHEQYF.